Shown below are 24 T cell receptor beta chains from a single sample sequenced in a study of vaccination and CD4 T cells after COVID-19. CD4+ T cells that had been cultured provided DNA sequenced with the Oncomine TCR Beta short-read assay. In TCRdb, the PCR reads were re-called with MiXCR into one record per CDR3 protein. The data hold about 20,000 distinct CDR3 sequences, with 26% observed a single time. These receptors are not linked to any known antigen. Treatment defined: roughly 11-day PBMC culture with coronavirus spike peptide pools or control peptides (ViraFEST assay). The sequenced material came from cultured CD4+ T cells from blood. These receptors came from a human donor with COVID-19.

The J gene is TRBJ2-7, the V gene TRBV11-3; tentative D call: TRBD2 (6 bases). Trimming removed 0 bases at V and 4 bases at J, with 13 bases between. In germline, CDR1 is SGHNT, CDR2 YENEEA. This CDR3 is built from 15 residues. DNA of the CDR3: TGTGCCAGCAGCTTAGATGAGGGAGGAGGGTACGAGCAGTACTTC. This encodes CASSLDEGGGYEQYF.

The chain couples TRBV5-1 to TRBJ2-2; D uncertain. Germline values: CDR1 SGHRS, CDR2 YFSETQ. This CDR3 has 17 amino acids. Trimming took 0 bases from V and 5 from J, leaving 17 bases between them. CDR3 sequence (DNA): TGCGCCAGCAGCTTGGATCCCGTCTTTGTCCAAACCGGGGAGCTGTTTTTT. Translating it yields CASSLDPVFVQTGELFF.

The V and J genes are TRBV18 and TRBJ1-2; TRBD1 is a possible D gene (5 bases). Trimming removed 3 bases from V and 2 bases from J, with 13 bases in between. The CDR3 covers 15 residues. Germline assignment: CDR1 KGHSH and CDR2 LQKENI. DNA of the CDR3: TGTGCCAGCTCACCGGAAACCAGGGACAACTATGGCTACACCTTC. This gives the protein CASSPETRDNYGYTF.

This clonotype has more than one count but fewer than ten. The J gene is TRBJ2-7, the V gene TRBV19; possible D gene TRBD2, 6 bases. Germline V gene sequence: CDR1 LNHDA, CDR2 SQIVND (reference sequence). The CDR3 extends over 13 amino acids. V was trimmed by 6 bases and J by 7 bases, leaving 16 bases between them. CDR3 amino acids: CASRSPQGGEQYF. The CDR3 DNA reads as TGTGCCAGTAGGTCTCCCCAGGGAGGTGAGCAGTACTTC.

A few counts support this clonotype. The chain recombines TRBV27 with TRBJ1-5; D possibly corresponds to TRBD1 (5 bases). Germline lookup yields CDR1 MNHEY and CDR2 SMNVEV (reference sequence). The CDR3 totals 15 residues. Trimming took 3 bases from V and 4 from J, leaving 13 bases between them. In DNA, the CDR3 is TGTGCCAGCAGTTTCGGGGGGGTCGGGAATCAGCCCCAGCATTTT. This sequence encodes CASSFGGVGNQPQHF.

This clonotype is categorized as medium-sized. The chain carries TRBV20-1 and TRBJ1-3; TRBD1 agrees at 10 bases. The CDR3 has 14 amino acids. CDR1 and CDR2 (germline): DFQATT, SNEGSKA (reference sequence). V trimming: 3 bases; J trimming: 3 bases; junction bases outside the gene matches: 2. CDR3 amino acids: CSASDRGHGNTIYF. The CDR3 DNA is TGCAGTGCTAGTGACAGGGGGCATGGAAACACCATATATTTT.

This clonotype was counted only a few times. DNA of the CDR3: TGTGCCAGCAGCCCAAAGGTGGGGGGAGGCACCGGGGAGCTGTTTTTT. It encodes CASSPKVGGGTGELFF. The chain recombines TRBV5-4 with TRBJ2-2; possibly TRBD2 for D (6 bases). CDR3 length: 16 amino acids. The V gene's germline CDR1 is SGHNT and CDR2 YYREEE (reference sequence). The V end lost 4 bases, the J end lost 4 bases, and 17 bases lay between the germline ends.

CDR3 region: CASSSRILGDTQYF. CDR3 nucleotide sequence: TGTGCCAGCAGCTCACGGATTTTAGGAGATACGCAGTATTTT. The chain uses TRBV11-2 and TRBJ2-3; D ambiguous. V lost 4 bases and J lost 5, with 13 bases in between. The CDR3 extends over 14 amino acids. Germline CDR1 and CDR2: SGHAT and FQNNGV.

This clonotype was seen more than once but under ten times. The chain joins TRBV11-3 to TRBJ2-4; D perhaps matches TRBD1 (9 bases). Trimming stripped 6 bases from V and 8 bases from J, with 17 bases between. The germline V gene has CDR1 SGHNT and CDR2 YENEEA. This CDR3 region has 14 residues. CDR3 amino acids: CASSHRGRGDIQYF. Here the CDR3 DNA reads TGTGCCAGCAGTCACAGGGGGCGGGGGGACATTCAGTACTTC.

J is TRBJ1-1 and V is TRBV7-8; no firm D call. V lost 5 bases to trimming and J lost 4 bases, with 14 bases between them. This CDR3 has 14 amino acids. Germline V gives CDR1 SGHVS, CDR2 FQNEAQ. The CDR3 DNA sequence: TGTGCCAGCAGCCTACGGACCTGGGGCACTGAAGCTTTCTTT. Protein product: CASSLRTWGTEAFF.

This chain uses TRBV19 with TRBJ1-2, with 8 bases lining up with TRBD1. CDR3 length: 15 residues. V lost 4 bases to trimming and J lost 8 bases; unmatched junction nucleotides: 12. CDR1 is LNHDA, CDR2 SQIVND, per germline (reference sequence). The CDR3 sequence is CASSTSPGQETGYTF. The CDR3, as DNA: TGTGCCAGTAGTACCTCCCCGGGACAGGAGACGGGCTACACCTTC.

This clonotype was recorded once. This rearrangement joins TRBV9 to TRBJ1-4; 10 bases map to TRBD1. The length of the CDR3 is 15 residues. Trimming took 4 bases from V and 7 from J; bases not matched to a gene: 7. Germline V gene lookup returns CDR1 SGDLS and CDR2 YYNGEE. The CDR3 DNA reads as TGTGCCAGCAGCCCAAGACAGGGGGCATTTGAAAAACTGTTTTTT. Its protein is CASSPRQGAFEKLFF.

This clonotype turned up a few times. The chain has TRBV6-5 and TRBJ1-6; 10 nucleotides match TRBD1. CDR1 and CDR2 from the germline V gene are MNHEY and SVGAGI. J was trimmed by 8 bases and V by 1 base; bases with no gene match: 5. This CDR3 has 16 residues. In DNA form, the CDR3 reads TGTGCCAGCAGTTACTTAGGGGACAGGGGTTATTCACCCCTCCACTTT. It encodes CASSYLGDRGYSPLHF.

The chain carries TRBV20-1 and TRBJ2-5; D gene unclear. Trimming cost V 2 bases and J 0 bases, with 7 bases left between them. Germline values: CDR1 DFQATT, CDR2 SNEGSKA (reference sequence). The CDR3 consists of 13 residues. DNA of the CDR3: TGCAGTGCTAGACGGAATCACCAAGAGACCCAGTACTTC. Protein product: CSARRNHQETQYF.

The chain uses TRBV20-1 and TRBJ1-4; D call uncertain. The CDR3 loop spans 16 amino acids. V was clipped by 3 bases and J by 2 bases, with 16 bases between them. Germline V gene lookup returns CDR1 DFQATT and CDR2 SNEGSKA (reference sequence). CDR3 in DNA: TGCAGTGCTAGTATCCCACGGGGAGGGACTAATGAAAAACTGTTTTTT. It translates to CSASIPRGGTNEKLFF.

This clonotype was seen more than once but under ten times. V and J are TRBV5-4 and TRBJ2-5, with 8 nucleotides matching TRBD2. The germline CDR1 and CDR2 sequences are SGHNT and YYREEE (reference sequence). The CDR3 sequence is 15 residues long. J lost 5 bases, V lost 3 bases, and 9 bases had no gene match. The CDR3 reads CASSSLPTSAETQYF. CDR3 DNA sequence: TGTGCCAGCAGCTCGCTCCCGACTAGCGCGGAGACCCAGTACTTC.

The CDR3 DNA sequence: TGCGCCAGCATTTCGGCCCCTTATAAGACAGGGGTAACTGAAGCTTTCTTT. Translated: CASISAPYKTGVTEAFF. The chain employs TRBV5-1 and TRBJ1-1, with 8 bases fitting TRBD1. Trimming cost V 6 bases and J 5 bases; bases outside gene matches: 18. From germline, CDR1 is SGHRS and CDR2 YFSETQ. The CDR3 is 17 residues long.

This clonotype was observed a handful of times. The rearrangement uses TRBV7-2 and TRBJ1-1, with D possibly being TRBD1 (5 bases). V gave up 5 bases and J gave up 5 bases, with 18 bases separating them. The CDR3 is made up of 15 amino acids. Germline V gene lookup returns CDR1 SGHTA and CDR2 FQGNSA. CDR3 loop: CASSPDGGTGTEAFF. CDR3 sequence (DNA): TGTGCCAGCAGCCCCGACGGGGGAACGGGGACTGAAGCTTTCTTT.

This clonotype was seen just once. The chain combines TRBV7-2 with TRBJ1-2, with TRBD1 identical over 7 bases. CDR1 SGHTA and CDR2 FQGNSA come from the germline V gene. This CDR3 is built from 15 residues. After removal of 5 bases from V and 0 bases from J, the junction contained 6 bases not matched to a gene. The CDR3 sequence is CASSPGDRANYGYTF. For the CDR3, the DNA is TGTGCCAGCAGCCCTGGGGACAGAGCTAACTATGGCTACACCTTC.

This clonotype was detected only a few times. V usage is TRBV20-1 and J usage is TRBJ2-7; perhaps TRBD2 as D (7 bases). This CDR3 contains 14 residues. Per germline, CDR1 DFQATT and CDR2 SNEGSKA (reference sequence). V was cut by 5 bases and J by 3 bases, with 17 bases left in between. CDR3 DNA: TGCAGTGCTGTGCGGGGGCCCAAGGACTACGAGCAGTACTTC. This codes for CSAVRGPKDYEQYF.

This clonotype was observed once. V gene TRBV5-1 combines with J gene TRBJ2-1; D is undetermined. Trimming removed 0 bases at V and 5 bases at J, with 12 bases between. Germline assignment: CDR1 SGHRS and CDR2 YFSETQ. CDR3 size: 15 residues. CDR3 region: CASSLARDGHNEQFF. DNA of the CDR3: TGCGCCAGCAGCTTGGCCCGCGACGGACACAATGAGCAGTTCTTC. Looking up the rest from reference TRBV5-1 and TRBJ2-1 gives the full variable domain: KAGVTQTPRYLIKTRGQQVTLSCSPISGHRSVSWYQQTPGQGLQFLFEYFSETQRNKGNFPGRFSGRQFSNSRSEMNVSTLELGDSALYLCASSLARDGHNEQFFGPGTRLTVL.

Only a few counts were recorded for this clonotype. CDR3 residues: CASRAGGLYEQYF. CDR3 nucleotides: TGTGCCAGTAGAGCGGGGGGCCTCTACGAGCAGTACTTC. The chain is built from TRBV28 and TRBJ2-7; TRBD2 agrees at 9 bases. Germline-derived CDR1 and CDR2 are MDHEN and SYDVKM. The V segment lost 9 bases and the J segment 3 bases; nucleotides outside the gene matches: 6. The CDR3 contains 13 residues. The full variable domain, with the rest looked up from reference TRBV28 and TRBJ2-7, is DVKVTQSSRYLVKRTGEKVFLECVQDMDHENMFWYRQDPGLGLRLIYFSYDVKMKEKGDIPEGYSVSREKKERFSLILESASTNQTSMYLCASRAGGLYEQYFGPGTRLTVT.

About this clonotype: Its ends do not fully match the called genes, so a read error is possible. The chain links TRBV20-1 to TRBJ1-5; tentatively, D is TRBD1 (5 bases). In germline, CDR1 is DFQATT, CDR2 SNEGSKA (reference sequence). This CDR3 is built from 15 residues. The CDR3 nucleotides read TGCAGTGCTAGAGATTTTGGGGGACCCAATCAGCCCCGGCATTTT. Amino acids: CSARDFGGPNQPRHF.

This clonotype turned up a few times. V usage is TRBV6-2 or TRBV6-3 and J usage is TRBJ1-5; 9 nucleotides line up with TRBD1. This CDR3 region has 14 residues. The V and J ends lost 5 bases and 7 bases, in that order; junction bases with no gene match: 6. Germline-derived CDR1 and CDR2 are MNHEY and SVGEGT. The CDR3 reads CASSDGQGWQPQHF. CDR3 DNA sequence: TGTGCCAGCAGTGACGGACAGGGGTGGCAGCCCCAGCATTTT.